A single sample is the source of the 29 T cell receptor beta chains below, sequenced in a study of blood T cell repertoires in COVID-19. Generated by immunoSEQ multiplex PCR, the TCRdb table keeps only in-frame clones and is missing some. The sample holds 260,000 or so clones, roughly 87% seen once. The sample consisted of PBMCs or T cells enriched from blood (not recorded which). The receptor set was obtained from a woman under 40 with acute COVID-19.

The chain has TRBV4-1 and TRBJ2-5; TRBD2 aligns across 8 bases. The ends lost 1 base at V and 4 bases at J; junction bases unmatched: 11. The germline V gene has CDR1 MGHRA and CDR2 YSYEKL. The CDR3 totals 17 residues. The CDR3: CASSQAGGTYSRETQYF. The CDR3 nucleotides are TGCGCCAGCAGCCAAGCGGGGGGGACTTATTCAAGAGAGACCCAGTACTTC.

This clone was seen once. This chain links TRBV6-5 with TRBJ1-2, with 9 bases fitting TRBD1. This CDR3 has 14 residues. Germline lookup yields CDR1 MNHEY and CDR2 SVGAGI. V dropped 6 bases and J dropped 4; count of bases not matched to a gene: 6. CDR3 sequence (DNA): TGTGCCAGCAGGCGACAGGGGGGGGCCTATGGCTACACCTTC. Amino acids: CASRRQGGAYGYTF.

V is TRBV27 and J is TRBJ1-5, with 7 bases lining up with TRBD1. CDR1 is MNHEY, CDR2 SMNVEV, per germline (reference sequence). The CDR3 is 13 residues long. Trimming cost V 6 bases and J 6 bases; bases outside gene matches: 5. The CDR3 DNA is TGTGCCAGCAGAGACAGGGCTGGTCAGCCCCAGCATTTT. This codes for CASRDRAGQPQHF.

This CDR3 is CASSTNTDTQYF. The CDR3 nucleotides are TGCGCCAGCAGCACTAACACAGATACGCAGTATTTT. The chain carries TRBV5-1 and TRBJ2-3; unclear D gene. Per germline, CDR1 SGHRS and CDR2 YFSETQ. V lost 4 bases to trimming and J lost 2 bases, with 5 bases between them. CDR3 length equals 12 residues.

This sequence joins TRBV2 and TRBJ1-1; D call uncertain. The CDR3 extends over 16 amino acids. Deletions cut 4 bases from V and 5 bases from J, with 20 bases between. Germline assignment: CDR1 SNHLY and CDR2 FYNNEI. CDR3 region: CASSVIAGAIWTEAFF. CDR3 nucleotide sequence: TGTGCCAGCAGTGTTATTGCGGGCGCGATTTGGACTGAAGCTTTCTTT. Full variable domain (rest looked up from reference TRBV2 and TRBJ1-1): EPEVTQTPSHQVTQMGQEVILRCVPISNHLYFYWYRQILGQKVEFLVSFYNNEISEKSEIFDDQFSVERPDGSNFTLKIRSTKLEDSAMYFCASSVIAGAIWTEAFFGQGTRLTVV.

The chain recombines TRBV27 with TRBJ1-5; no reliable D call. The ends were cut back, 0 bases at V and 10 bases at J, with 16 bases in the middle. This CDR3 spans 15 amino acids. Germline CDR1 MNHEY, CDR2 SMNVEV (reference sequence). This chain's CDR3 is CASSLSRAPLDPQHF. For the CDR3, the DNA is TGTGCCAGCAGTTTATCGAGGGCCCCCCTAGATCCCCAGCATTTT.

This clone turned up a few times. J is TRBJ1-4 and V is TRBV6-5; 9 bases fit TRBD1. Per germline, CDR1 MNHEY and CDR2 SVGAGI. The trim removed 0 bases at V and 7 bases at J, leaving 6 bases unmatched. This CDR3 spans 16 amino acids. The CDR3 region is CASSYSRGQGREKLFF. CDR3 in DNA: TGTGCCAGCAGTTACTCGAGGGGACAGGGACGTGAAAAACTGTTTTTT.

The chain links TRBV5-4 to TRBJ2-1; 9 nucleotides align to TRBD1. V gave up 7 bases and J gave up 3 bases; unmatched junction bases: 2. CDR3 length equals 13 residues. CDR1 SGHNT and CDR2 YYREEE come from the germline V gene (reference sequence). Written as DNA, the CDR3 is TGTGCCAGCCGGGACAGGGACTACAATGAGCAGTTCTTC. It is translated as CASRDRDYNEQFF.

The rearrangement joins TRBV27 to TRBJ2-1; 7 positions match TRBD2. The germline CDR1 and CDR2 sequences are MNHEY and SMNVEV (reference sequence). V shed 5 bases, J shed 5 bases, and the junction held 9 bases outside the gene matches. This CDR3 has 15 residues. CDR3 sequence: CASSPRDYLNNEQFF. The CDR3 DNA reads as TGTGCCAGCAGTCCCCGGGACTACCTAAACAATGAGCAGTTCTTC.

The chain has TRBV5-1 and TRBJ1-5; 7 bases align to TRBD1. The CDR3 sequence is 14 residues long. V trimming: 5 bases; J trimming: 7 bases; junction bases outside the gene matches: 9. Germline V gives CDR1 SGHRS, CDR2 YFSETQ. CDR3 sequence: CASSKGQKEQPQHF. The CDR3 region has the DNA TGCGCCAGCAGTAAGGGACAGAAAGAACAGCCCCAGCATTTT. The complete variable domain, with remaining parts taken from reference TRBV5-1 and TRBJ1-5, reads KAGVTQTPRYLIKTRGQQVTLSCSPISGHRSVSWYQQTPGQGLQFLFEYFSETQRNKGNFPGRFSGRQFSNSRSEMNVSTLELGDSALYLCASSKGQKEQPQHFGDGTRLSIL.

This chain joins TRBV2 and TRBJ1-3; 8 bases agree with TRBD1. The CDR3 is 15 residues long. Germline-derived CDR1 and CDR2 are SNHLY and FYNNEI. The V segment lost 6 bases and the J segment 1 base; nucleotides outside the gene matches: 5. The CDR3 loop is CASRGDRSSGNTIYF. CDR3 coding DNA: TGTGCCAGCAGGGGGGACAGGTCTTCTGGAAACACCATATATTTT.

This clone showed up just once. The chain recombines TRBV9 with TRBJ2-2; D not resolved. The germline V gene has CDR1 SGDLS and CDR2 YYNGEE. CDR3 length: 14 residues. Trimming removed 7 bases at V and 1 base at J, with 11 bases between. CDR3 coding DNA: TGTGCCAGCGGGCAGAACAAGAACACCGGGGAGCTGTTTTTT. It yields the protein CASGQNKNTGELFF.

The DNA for the CDR3 is TGTGCCAGCAGCTTATTCGGACAGAACGGCAATGAGCAGTTCTTC. Protein product: CASSLFGQNGNEQFF. The chain employs TRBV11-3 and TRBJ2-1, with D possibly matching TRBD1 (6 bases). Germline V gene data show CDR1 as SGHNT and CDR2 as YENEEA. Trimming cost V 2 bases and J 6 bases, with 14 bases left between them. The CDR3 runs 15 residues.

The chain carries TRBV2 and TRBJ1-6; D remains ambiguous. From germline, CDR1 is SNHLY and CDR2 FYNNEI. The CDR3 extends over 14 amino acids. Trimming stripped 7 bases from V and 7 bases from J, with 14 bases between. Written as DNA, the CDR3 is TGTGCCAGCAAAGCGACTTTGCAGAATTCACCCCTCCACTTT. Translated, it gives CASKATLQNSPLHF.

The chain carries TRBV7-9 and TRBJ1-6; 9 bases align to TRBD1. CDR3 length equals 15 residues. From germline, CDR1 is SEHNR and CDR2 FQNEAQ (reference sequence). V trimming: 5 bases; J trimming: 7 bases; junction bases outside the gene matches: 6. The chain's CDR3 is CASSPGQGRNSPLHF. CDR3 DNA: TGTGCCAGCAGCCCGGGACAGGGCCGAAATTCACCCCTCCACTTT.

The CDR3 coding sequence is TGTGCCAGAAGCTTGTCGTCTAGCGGGGGGCCTGAGCAGTTCTTC. Its protein product is CARSLSSSGGPEQFF. V and J are TRBV5-3 and TRBJ2-1; 11 bases line up with TRBD2. TRBV5-3 counts as an open reading frame of uncertain function. The CDR3 loop spans 15 amino acids. The V gene end was trimmed by 1 base and the J gene end by 9 bases; junction bases not matched to a gene: 6.

The sample holds one count of this clone. This chain joins TRBV6-2 or TRBV6-3 and TRBJ2-2; TRBD2 matches 7 bases. The CDR3 has 15 amino acids. Germline V gene data show CDR1 as MNHEY and CDR2 as SVGEGT. V lost 0 bases to trimming and J lost 4 bases; unmatched junction nucleotides: 2. The CDR3 DNA reads as TGTGCCAGCAGTTACTCAGGGAGGGGCACCGGGGAGCTGTTTTTT. Protein sequence: CASSYSGRGTGELFF.

This chain connects TRBV7-6 to TRBJ2-7, with D possibly matching TRBD2 (5 bases). The CDR3 covers 14 residues. CDR1 SGHVS and CDR2 FNYEAQ come from the germline V gene. The V end lost 5 bases, the J end lost 6 bases, and 17 bases lay between the germline ends. The CDR3 reads CASSQRAQPAEQYF. For the CDR3, the DNA is TGTGCCAGCAGCCAGAGGGCACAGCCGGCCGAGCAGTACTTC.

The chain combines TRBV7-2 with TRBJ2-1; D unclear. The V end lost 1 base, the J end lost 4 bases, and 8 bases lay between the germline ends. CDR3 size: 14 residues. The germline CDR1 and CDR2 sequences are SGHTA and FQGNSA. The CDR3 here is CASSLGAEYNEQFF. DNA of the CDR3: TGTGCCAGCAGCTTAGGGGCAGAGTACAATGAGCAGTTCTTC. Complete variable domain (other parts from reference TRBV7-2 and TRBJ2-1): GAGVSQSPSNKVTEKGKDVELRCDPISGHTALYWYRQSLGQGLEFLIYFQGNSAPDKSGLPSDRFSAERTGGSVSTLTIQRTQQEDSAVYLCASSLGAEYNEQFFGPGTRLTVL.

The V and J genes are TRBV19 and TRBJ2-7, with D maybe TRBD1 (5 bases). V was shortened by 0 bases and J by 2 bases, with 5 bases between the two germline ends. CDR1 is LNHDA and CDR2 is SQIVND in the germline V gene (reference sequence). The length of the CDR3 is 13 residues. DNA of the CDR3: TGTGCCAGTAGTATAGAACAGGCCTACGAGCAGTACTTC. Its protein product is CASSIEQAYEQYF.

The CDR3 protein is CASSQPGDANYGYTF. CDR3 nucleotides: TGCGCCAGCAGCCAACCAGGGGATGCGAACTATGGCTACACCTTC. The genes are TRBV4-3 and TRBJ1-2, with a possible D match to TRBD1 (6 bases). With 2 bases removed from V and 2 bases from J, the gap between germline ends came to 12 bases. CDR3 length: 15 residues. Germline CDR1 is LGHNA and CDR2 is YSLEER.

The chain uses TRBV5-1 and TRBJ1-2; D call uncertain. Per germline, CDR1 SGHRS and CDR2 YFSETQ. V was clipped by 4 bases and J by 2 bases, with 9 bases between them. The CDR3 is made up of 13 amino acids. DNA of the CDR3: TGCGCCAGCAGCCAAGGCGGAAACTATGGCTACACCTTC. Translation gives CASSQGGNYGYTF. Filled out from reference TRBV5-1 and TRBJ1-2, the complete variable domain reads KAGVTQTPRYLIKTRGQQVTLSCSPISGHRSVSWYQQTPGQGLQFLFEYFSETQRNKGNFPGRFSGRQFSNSRSEMNVSTLELGDSALYLCASSQGGNYGYTFGSGTRLTVV.

The rearrangement uses TRBV7-2 and TRBJ1-2, with D unresolved. Germline V gene lookup returns CDR1 SGHTA and CDR2 FQGNSA. Deletions cut 5 bases from V and 0 bases from J, with 10 bases between. The CDR3 extends over 14 amino acids. The chain's CDR3 is CASSPGPPNYGYTF. The CDR3, as DNA: TGTGCCAGCAGCCCTGGGCCACCTAACTATGGCTACACCTTC.

The chain is built from TRBV5-1 and TRBJ2-5; 10 bases are shared with TRBD1. With 4 bases clipped from V and 5 bases from J, the junction kept 8 bases outside the gene matches. CDR3 size: 15 residues. Germline loops: CDR1 SGHRS, CDR2 YFSETQ. The CDR3 DNA follows: TGCGCCAGCAGCCCCGGGACAGGGGCTCTGGAGACCCAGTACTTC. Translating gives CASSPGTGALETQYF.

The genes are TRBV15 and TRBJ1-1; maybe TRBD1 (6 bases). Germline V gene lookup returns CDR1 LNHNV and CDR2 YYDKDF (reference sequence). The CDR3 loop spans 14 amino acids. With 0 bases removed from V and 6 bases from J, the gap between germline ends came to 11 bases. The CDR3 loop is CATSRDRGAAEAFF. CDR3 DNA sequence: TGTGCCACCAGCAGAGATCGGGGGGCGGCTGAAGCTTTCTTT.

The V gene is TRBV11-2, the J gene TRBJ1-1, with D perhaps matching TRBD1 (6 bases). The CDR3 is 14 amino acids. Germline loops: CDR1 SGHAT, CDR2 FQNNGV. V was cut by 2 bases and J by 6 bases, with 13 bases left in between. This chain's CDR3 is CASSLPDDRPEAFF. In DNA, the CDR3 is TGTGCCAGCAGCTTACCCGACGACAGGCCTGAAGCTTTCTTT.

CDR3 sequence (DNA): TGCGCCAGCAGTGACACACAGGGGGCTGGGTATGGCTACACCTTC. It specifies CASSDTQGAGYGYTF. This chain joins TRBV10-2 and TRBJ1-2, with TRBD1 matching 9 bases. V dropped 3 bases and J dropped 5; count of bases not matched to a gene: 7. This CDR3 region has 15 residues. Germline assignment: CDR1 WSHSY and CDR2 SAAADI.

This clone was seen a few times. The chain recombines TRBV19 with TRBJ1-1, with a possible D match to TRBD1 (5 bases). The V end lost 5 bases, the J end lost 0 bases, and 10 bases lay between the germline ends. CDR1 and CDR2 (germline): LNHDA, SQIVND (reference sequence). There are 14 residues in the CDR3. CDR3 nucleotide sequence: TGTGCCAGTAGTTTTGACAGCGTGAACACTGAAGCTTTCTTT. This gives the protein CASSFDSVNTEAFF.

CDR3 in DNA: TGTGCCAGCAGCTTACTCCAGGGAAGCTACGAGCAGTACTTC. Its translation: CASSLLQGSYEQYF. V and J are TRBV7-8 and TRBJ2-7; tentatively, D is TRBD1 (5 bases). V dropped 2 bases and J dropped 3 bases, with 11 bases sitting between them. CDR1 is SGHVS, CDR2 FQNEAQ, per germline. The CDR3 spans 14 residues.